The T cell receptor beta chain under discussion was sequenced for a study of blood T cell repertoires in COVID-19. This clone was recorded once. The protocol was immunoSEQ multiplex PCR, while the TCRdb copy is restricted to in-frame clones and leaves out a portion. In the table there are nearly 110,000 clones, approximately 80% of which are singletons. CDR3 length: 13 residues. Trimming removed 5 bases from V and 1 base from J, with 8 bases in between. CDR1 MNHEY and CDR2 SVGAGI come from the germline V gene. The chain links TRBV6-5 to TRBJ1-1, with D unresolved. The specimen sequenced was peripheral blood. The clonotype originates from a woman aged 55 to 70 with acute or convalescent COVID-19. The CDR3 bases are TGTGCCAGCAGTCCGGACTGGAACACTGAAGCTTTCTTT. Amino acid sequence: CASSPDWNTEAFF.